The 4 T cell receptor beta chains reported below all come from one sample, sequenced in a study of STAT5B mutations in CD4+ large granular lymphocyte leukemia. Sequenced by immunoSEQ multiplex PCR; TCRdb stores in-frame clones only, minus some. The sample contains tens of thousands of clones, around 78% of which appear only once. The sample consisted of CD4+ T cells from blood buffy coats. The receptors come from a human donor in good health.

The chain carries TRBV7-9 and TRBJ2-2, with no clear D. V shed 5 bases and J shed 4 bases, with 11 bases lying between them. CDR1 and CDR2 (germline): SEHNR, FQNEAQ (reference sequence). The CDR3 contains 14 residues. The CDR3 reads CASSLTRLTGELFF. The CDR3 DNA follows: TGTGCCAGCAGCCTCACTCGTCTCACCGGGGAGCTGTTTTTT.

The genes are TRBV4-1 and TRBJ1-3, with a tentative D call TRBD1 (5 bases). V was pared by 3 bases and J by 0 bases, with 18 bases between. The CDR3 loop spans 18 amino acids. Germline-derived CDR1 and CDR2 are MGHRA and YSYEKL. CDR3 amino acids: CASSHPKSPDNSGNTIYF. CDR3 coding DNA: TGCGCCAGCAGCCACCCCAAAAGCCCGGACAACTCTGGAAACACCATATATTTT.

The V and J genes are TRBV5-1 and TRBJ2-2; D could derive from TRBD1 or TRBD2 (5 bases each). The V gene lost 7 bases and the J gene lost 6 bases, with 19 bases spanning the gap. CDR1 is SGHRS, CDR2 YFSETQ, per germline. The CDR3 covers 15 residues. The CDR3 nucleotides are TGCGCCAGCTCCCGGGAATGGGACCGAGCCGGGGAGCTGTTTTTT. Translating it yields CASSREWDRAGELFF. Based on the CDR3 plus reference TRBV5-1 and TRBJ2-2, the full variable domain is KAGVTQTPRYLIKTRGQQVTLSCSPISGHRSVSWYQQTPGQGLQFLFEYFSETQRNKGNFPGRFSGRQFSNSRSEMNVSTLELGDSALYLCASSREWDRAGELFFGEGSRLTVL.

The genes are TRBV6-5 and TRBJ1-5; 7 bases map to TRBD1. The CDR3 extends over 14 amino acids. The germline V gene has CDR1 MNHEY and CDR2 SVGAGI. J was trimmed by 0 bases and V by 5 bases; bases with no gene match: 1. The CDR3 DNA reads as TGTGCCAGCAGTACAGGGGCTAGCAATCAGCCCCAGCATTTT. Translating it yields CASSTGASNQPQHF.